The 16 T cell receptor beta chains listed next were all sequenced from one sample in a study of CD8 T cells in ankylosing spondylitis. TCRdb used MiXCR to reprocess the 5' RACE reads, holding one entry per CDR3 protein. This sample has about 160,000 distinct CDR3 sequences, with approximately 16% found just once. The sample consisted of blood, either unsorted or a sorted T cell fraction (not recorded which). These receptors originate from a male donor with ankylosing spondylitis or in good health (not recorded which).

This clonotype was seen repeatedly, ten times or more. The V gene is TRBV5-1, the J gene TRBJ1-1; possible D gene TRBD1, 5 bases. From germline, CDR1 is SGHRS and CDR2 YFSETQ. CDR3 length equals 14 residues. Trimming pared 7 bases from V and 4 bases from J, leaving 17 bases between. The CDR3 coding sequence is TGCGCCAGCCGAACGGGCGCCGGGGGCACTGAAGCTTTCTTT. Its translation: CASRTGAGGTEAFF.

The J gene is TRBJ1-2, the V gene TRBV28; D gene uncertain. The CDR3 is 12 residues long. Trimming stripped 6 bases from V and 8 bases from J, with 13 bases between. Germline assignment: CDR1 MDHEN and CDR2 SYDVKM. The CDR3 region has the DNA TGTGCCAGCAGCCCGGGGAAGAAGGGCTACACCTTC. Residues: CASSPGKKGYTF.

The CDR3 sequence is CSARNSLSNYGYTF. The CDR3 DNA reads as TGCAGTGCTAGAAACAGCTTATCTAACTATGGCTACACCTTC. The chain uses TRBV20-1 and TRBJ1-2; no definite D call. The CDR3 consists of 14 residues. V lost 2 bases to trimming and J lost 0 bases, with 10 bases between them. CDR1 and CDR2 (germline): DFQATT, SNEGSKA (reference sequence).

At least ten counts were recorded for this clonotype. The DNA of the CDR3 is TGCAGTGCTAGGACTTCTTCGGGAGGAAACACCATATATTTT. It yields the protein CSARTSSGGNTIYF. This sequence joins TRBV20-1 and TRBJ1-3; D not resolved. The V gene lost 3 bases and the J gene lost 4 bases, with 13 bases spanning the gap. The CDR3 totals 14 residues. Germline-derived CDR1 and CDR2 are DFQATT and SNEGSKA (reference sequence).

This clonotype has more than one count but fewer than ten. At one end the junction does not follow the germline gene, possibly because of a read error. V gene TRBV29-1 combines with J gene TRBJ2-7, with D perhaps being TRBD1 or TRBD2 (5 bases each). The CDR3 sequence is 14 residues long. Germline V gene sequence: CDR1 SQVTM, CDR2 ANQGSEA. The DNA for the CDR3 is TGTTCCTACCGCCGGGGCCCGTTGGTGGGCGAGCAGTACTTC. Translating gives CSYRRGPLVGEQYF.

V gene TRBV5-4 combines with J gene TRBJ2-5; 7 bases match TRBD1. The V gene end was trimmed by 7 bases and the J gene end by 1 base; junction bases not matched to a gene: 13. The CDR3 totals 16 residues. Germline-derived CDR1 and CDR2 are SGHNT and YYREEE (reference sequence). The CDR3 spells CASATGVLARQETQYF. The CDR3 coding sequence is TGTGCCAGCGCTACAGGGGTTCTGGCTCGCCAAGAGACCCAGTACTTC.

CDR3 bases: TGTGCCAGCAGTTACTCCGGACTAGCGGGAGGGGCCTACGAGCAGTACTTC. Its protein is CASSYSGLAGGAYEQYF. The J gene is TRBJ2-7, the V gene TRBV6-5; TRBD2 aligns across 15 bases. This CDR3 spans 17 amino acids. V trimming: 0 bases; J trimming: 2 bases; junction bases outside the gene matches: 2. Germline CDR1 is MNHEY and CDR2 is SVGAGI.

The sample holds many counts of this clonotype. V is TRBV5-1 and J is TRBJ1-1; D is perhaps TRBD1 (6 bases). V dropped 4 bases and J dropped 11 bases, with 18 bases sitting between them. The CDR3 runs 13 residues. Germline V gene data show CDR1 as SGHRS and CDR2 as YFSETQ. The CDR3 sequence is CASSPQGGLGAFF. In DNA, the CDR3 is TGCGCCAGCAGCCCCCAAGGGGGTCTAGGCGCTTTCTTT.

This clonotype came up a few times. The chain carries TRBV29-1 and TRBJ2-1, with TRBD2 matching 9 bases. The germline CDR1 and CDR2 sequences are SQVTM and ANQGSEA. The CDR3 length is 17 residues. After removal of 5 bases from V and 4 bases from J, the junction contained 15 bases not matched to a gene. The CDR3 is CSVIAAQWLAGYNEQFF. The CDR3 region has the DNA TGCAGCGTTATCGCGGCCCAGTGGCTAGCGGGATACAATGAGCAGTTCTTC.

This clonotype was observed many times. The chain carries TRBV6-1 and TRBJ1-2; tentative D call: TRBD1 (6 bases). Trimming stripped 6 bases from V and 4 bases from J, with 12 bases between. The V gene's germline CDR1 is MNHNS and CDR2 SASEGT. This CDR3 has 13 residues. As DNA, the CDR3 is TGTGCCAGCAGACAGGGAGCAGGCTATGGCTACACCTTC. Amino acid sequence: CASRQGAGYGYTF.

The chain has TRBV7-9 and TRBJ2-7, with TRBD2 identical over 11 bases. This CDR3 is 15 amino acids long. The V segment lost 5 bases and the J segment 0 bases; nucleotides outside the gene matches: 3. Germline V lookup: CDR1 SEHNR, CDR2 FQNEAQ (reference sequence). CDR3 amino acids: CASSLTSGSSYEQYF. The CDR3 DNA sequence: TGTGCCAGCAGCCTTACTAGCGGGAGCTCCTACGAGCAGTACTTC. The full variable domain, rest sourced from reference TRBV7-9 and TRBJ2-7, is DTGVSQNPRHKITKRGQNVTFRCDPISEHNRLYWYRQTLGQGPEFLTYFQNEAQLEKSRLLSDRFSAERPKGSFSTLEIQRTEQGDSAMYLCASSLTSGSSYEQYFGPGTRLTVT.

The rearrangement links TRBV6-6 to TRBJ2-7; 10 nucleotides align to TRBD2. After removal of 2 bases from V and 1 base from J, the junction contained 5 bases not matched to a gene. There are 16 residues in the CDR3. Germline loops: CDR1 MNHNY, CDR2 SVGAGI (reference sequence). The CDR3 DNA sequence: TGTGCCAGCAGTTACGTAGCGGGAGGCCTATCCTACGAGCAGTACTTC. It codes for CASSYVAGGLSYEQYF.

This clonotype was observed at least ten times. The rearrangement links TRBV5-1 to TRBJ2-7, with TRBD2 matching 7 bases. The CDR3 runs 13 residues. Germline CDR1 reads SGHRS; CDR2 reads YFSETQ. The junction had 4 bases not matched to a gene; V was cut back by 1 base and J by 6 bases. The CDR3 sequence: CASSLKREGEQYF. The CDR3 nucleotides read TGCGCCAGCAGCTTGAAGCGGGAAGGCGAGCAGTACTTC.

This clonotype appeared a few times. The chain has TRBV7-2 and TRBJ1-2; TRBD1 might be the D (5 bases). The CDR3 consists of 14 residues. CDR1 is SGHTA and CDR2 is FQGNSA in the germline V gene. V was cut by 5 bases and J by 0 bases, with 10 bases left in between. The CDR3 sequence: CASSQTASNYGYTF. Here the CDR3 DNA reads TGTGCCAGCAGCCAGACAGCGTCTAACTATGGCTACACCTTC.

This clonotype occurred many times. This rearrangement joins TRBV5-1 to TRBJ2-3; 7 nucleotides align to TRBD2. This CDR3 is built from 16 residues. Germline lookup yields CDR1 SGHRS and CDR2 YFSETQ. J lost 1 base, V lost 5 bases, and 10 bases had no gene match. CDR3 protein: CASSLVAGARTDTQYF. CDR3 nucleotides: TGCGCCAGCAGTCTTGTGGCGGGAGCCCGCACAGATACGCAGTATTTT.

This clonotype was observed many times. The rearrangement uses TRBV5-1 and TRBJ2-7; D may be TRBD1 (6 bases). Germline CDR1 SGHRS, CDR2 YFSETQ. This CDR3 is 14 amino acids long. The ends were cut back, 4 bases at V and 0 bases at J, with 11 bases in the middle. The CDR3 bases are TGCGCCAGCAGCACTACAGGGTACTCCTACGAGCAGTACTTC. Protein: CASSTTGYSYEQYF.